The rows below give T cell receptor beta chains drawn from one sample of a study of T-cell reconstitution after alpha-beta-depleted transplantation in children. TCRdb reanalysed the PCR reads using MiXCR and keeps one entry per CDR3 protein. The data show 500,000 to 600,000 distinct CDR3 sequences, roughly 33% seen once. Sequencing was performed on PBMCs from the stem cell graft donor, taken from the stem cell graft. These receptor sequences come from a human donor who donated a stem cell graft to a child with aplastic anemia. CDR3s include the opening cysteine and the closing phenylalanine or tryptophan. D genes are given only for firm matches. Expanded clones get a size class; other rows say once, few or many, or leave the size out.

>TRBV10-2|.|.|TRBJ2-5
CATRNIVAPQETQYF
TGCGCCACCAGGAACATCGTAGCGCCCCAAGAGACCCAGTACTTC
>TRBV12-3/TRBV12-4|few|.|TRBJ1-6
CASSLDRAHSPLHF
TGTGCCAGCAGTTTAGACAGGGCGCATTCACCCCTCCACTTT
>TRBV20-1|few|.|TRBJ2-2
CSARDRETVNTGELFF
TGCAGTGCTAGAGATCGGGAGACAGTAAACACCGGGGAGCTGTTTTTT
>TRBV5-8|.|TRBD1|TRBJ2-1
CASSQQGDSYNEQFF
TGTGCCAGCAGCCAACAGGGGGATTCCTACAATGAGCAGTTCTTC
>TRBV15|once|.|TRBJ1-5
CATSRPGKYQPQHF
TGTGCCACCAGCAGACCGGGAAAATATCAGCCCCAGCATTTT
>TRBV27|few|.|TRBJ2-1
CASTIRAGLSYNEQFF
TGTGCCAGCACAATCCGGGCAGGGCTATCCTACAATGAGCAGTTCTTC
>TRBV2|.|.|TRBJ2-2
CASSEGGGRAYTGELFF
TGTGCCAGCAGTGAAGGAGGTGGCAGGGCGTACACCGGGGAGCTGTTTTTT
>TRBV19|.|TRBD2|TRBJ2-4
CASSKGTGTSENIQYF
TGTGCCAGTAGTAAGGGAACCGGGACTAGCGAAAACATTCAGTACTTC
>TRBV4-3|few|TRBD2|TRBJ2-5
CASSPALTSGRGETQYF
TGCGCCAGCAGCCCCGCCCTGACTAGCGGGAGGGGCGAGACCCAGTACTTC
>TRBV29-1|few|TRBD1|TRBJ1-1
CSVVEDRVNTEAFF
TGCAGCGTTGTGGAGGACAGGGTGAACACTGAAGCTTTCTTT
>TRBV20-1|few|TRBD2|TRBJ2-1
CSAIGTSGLSSYNEQFF
TGCAGTGCTATAGGGACTAGCGGGCTTAGCTCCTACAATGAGCAGTTCTTC
>TRBV29-1|few|.|TRBJ2-7
CSVDDGSYEQYF
TGCAGCGTTGACGACGGCTCCTACGAGCAGTACTTC
>TRBV12-3/TRBV12-4|.|.|TRBJ1-1
CASTTGPTTEAFF
TGTGCCAGCACCACAGGACCTACGACTGAAGCTTTCTTT
>TRBV12-3/TRBV12-4|.|.|TRBJ2-5
CASSPTRDSGETQYF
TGTGCCAGCAGTCCCACCCGGGACTCAGGGGAGACCCAGTACTTC
>TRBV7-9|.|.|TRBJ1-1
CASSLGGLTTEAFF
TGTGCCAGCAGCTTAGGTGGTTTGACCACTGAAGCTTTCTTT
>TRBV29-1|.|TRBD1|TRBJ2-3
CSVGGRDRTQYF
TGCAGCGTCGGGGGCAGGGACAGGACTCAATATTTT
>TRBV29-1|few|TRBD1|TRBJ1-1
CSVQTGMNTEAFF
TGCAGCGTTCAGACAGGGATGAACACTGAAGCTTTCTTT
>TRBV30|few|.|TRBJ2-7
CAWSVGRGPYEQYF
TGTGCCTGGAGTGTAGGCAGGGGACCCTACGAGCAGTACTTC
>TRBV28|.|TRBD2|TRBJ2-1
CASSFLLAGGFYNEQFF
TGTGCCAGCAGTTTCCTACTAGCGGGAGGGTTTTACAATGAGCAGTTCTTC
>TRBV7-6|.|.|TRBJ2-3
CASSEPGRSTDTQYF
TGTGCCAGCAGCGAGCCGGGACGCAGCACAGATACGCAGTATTTT
>TRBV9|few|.|TRBJ1-5
CASSPRGLSNQPQHF
TGTGCCAGCAGCCCGCGGGGCCTTAGCAATCAGCCCCAGCATTTT
>TRBV24-1|few|TRBD1|TRBJ1-5
CATSGGGQGEYQPQHF
TGTGCCACCAGTGGAGGTGGGCAGGGGGAATATCAGCCCCAGCATTTT
>TRBV20-1|.|.|TRBJ1-4
CSARKGQDNEKLFF
TGCAGTGCTAGAAAGGGGCAGGATAATGAAAAACTGTTTTTT
>TRBV2|.|.|TRBJ1-5
CASTLDRPHQPQHF
TGTGCCAGCACCCTTGACAGGCCCCATCAGCCCCAGCATTTT
>TRBV6-4|many|TRBD1|TRBJ2-1
CASSDGTGEFNEQFF
TGTGCCAGCAGTGACGGGACAGGGGAATTCAATGAGCAGTTCTTC
>TRBV24-1|few|TRBD2|TRBJ2-3
CATSDTTWTSGYTDTQYF
TGTGCCACCAGTGACACCACTTGGACTAGCGGATACACAGATACGCAGTATTTT
>TRBV12-3/TRBV12-4|.|.|TRBJ1-6
CASSFDSHNNSPLHF
TGTGCCAGCAGCTTTGACAGCCACAATAATTCACCCCTCCACTTT
>TRBV18|.|.|TRBJ2-5
CASSPDWGQETQYF
TGTGCCAGCTCACCAGACTGGGGACAAGAGACCCAGTACTTC
>TRBV6-5|few|TRBD1|TRBJ1-2
CASSSTTGTGGRGYTF
TGTGCCAGCAGTTCCACGACCGGGACAGGGGGCCGTGGCTACACCTTC
>TRBV6-2/TRBV6-3|.|.|TRBJ1-1
CASRQGVEAFF
TGTGCCAGCAGACAGGGAGTTGAAGCTTTCTTT
>TRBV20-1|.|.|TRBJ1-5
CSSSPVTNQPQHF
TGCAGTTCGTCCCCGGTAACCAATCAGCCCCAGCATTTT
>TRBV12-5|many|.|TRBJ1-1
CASRSGVEDTEAFF
TGTGCTAGTCGTTCAGGGGTTGAAGACACTGAAGCTTTCTTT
>TRBV20-1|.|TRBD1|TRBJ1-4
CSAGTGDNEKLFF
TGCAGTGCTGGGACAGGGGATAATGAAAAACTGTTTTTT
>TRBV28|few|.|TRBJ1-6
CASRKSSSPLHF
TGTGCCAGCAGGAAGAGTAGTTCACCCCTCCACTTT
>TRBV12-3/TRBV12-4|.|TRBD2|TRBJ2-5
CASSYGTSGQETQYF
TGTGCCAGCAGTTACGGGACTAGCGGCCAAGAGACCCAGTACTTC
>TRBV7-9|many|.|TRBJ2-3
CASSFSARNSDTQYF
TGTGCCAGCAGCTTTTCAGCAAGAAACTCAGATACGCAGTATTTT
>TRBV20-1|.|.|TRBJ2-7
CSANLWGEQYF
TGCAGTGCTAACCTCTGGGGGGAGCAGTACTTC
>TRBV5-4|few|.|TRBJ1-1
CASSLGTGRFGTEAFF
TGTGCCAGCAGCTTGGGTACAGGGCGGTTTGGCACTGAAGCTTTCTTT
>TRBV5-1|few|TRBD2|TRBJ2-5
CASSLVLAGVKETQYF
TGCGCCAGCAGCTTGGTCCTGGCGGGAGTTAAAGAGACCCAGTACTTC
>TRBV21-1|.|.|TRBJ2-1
CASSWIPDNEQFF
TGTGCCAGCAGCTGGATCCCTGACAATGAGCAGTTCTTC
>TRBV7-2|.|.|TRBJ2-7
CASSRDDRTFYEQYF
TGTGCCAGCAGCCGAGACGACAGGACCTTCTACGAGCAGTACTTC
>TRBV4-3|.|TRBD2|TRBJ2-1
CASSLQAGGLEQFF
TGCGCCAGCAGCCTCCAGGCGGGGGGTCTGGAGCAGTTCTTC
>TRBV5-1|.|.|TRBJ2-1
CASSLEEGSYNEQFF
TGCGCCAGCAGCTTGGAGGAGGGCTCCTACAATGAGCAGTTCTTC
>TRBV29-1|many|.|TRBJ1-1
CSVRGNTEAFF
TGCAGCGTTCGGGGGAACACTGAAGCTTTCTTT
>TRBV28|.|.|TRBJ2-1
CASSSASSYNEQFF
TGTGCCAGCAGTTCGGCGAGCTCCTACAATGAGCAGTTCTTC
>TRBV18|.|TRBD2|TRBJ2-7
CASSQRSGRPSEQYF
TGTGCCAGCTCCCAACGAAGCGGGAGGCCCTCCGAGCAGTACTTC
>TRBV6-5|.|TRBD1|TRBJ1-6
CASSYSGTDNSPLHF
TGTGCCAGCAGTTACTCGGGGACAGATAATTCACCCCTCCACTTT
>TRBV7-2|.|.|TRBJ2-2
CASSPTLATGELFF
TGTGCCAGCAGCCCCACACTAGCAACCGGGGAGCTGTTTTTT
>TRBV28|.|TRBD1|TRBJ2-5
CASTVQGVGETQYF
TGTGCCAGCACCGTACAGGGGGTCGGAGAGACCCAGTACTTC
>TRBV14|.|.|TRBJ1-4
CASSQDRQRNEKLFF
TGTGCCAGCAGCCAAGACCGACAGAGGAATGAAAAACTGTTTTTT
>TRBV6-1|.|.|TRBJ1-5
CASRPAGKGNQPQHF
TGTGCCAGCAGACCCGCAGGAAAAGGGAATCAGCCCCAGCATTTT
>TRBV6-5|.|.|TRBJ2-2
CASSYSRLWSSSAGELFF
TGTGCCAGCAGTTACTCGCGACTCTGGTCTTCTAGCGCCGGGGAGCTGTTTTTT
>TRBV12-3/TRBV12-4|.|TRBD1|TRBJ1-6
CASTPGEGQLNSPLHF
TGTGCCAGCACCCCGGGAGAGGGACAGCTTAATTCACCCCTCCACTTT
>TRBV4-1|few|.|TRBJ2-1
CASMDVGSDNEQFF
TGCGCCAGCATGGACGTCGGATCGGACAATGAGCAGTTCTTC
>TRBV28|few|.|TRBJ2-3
CATEGTRDTQYF
TGTGCCACCGAGGGGACTCGGGATACGCAGTATTTT